The entry below gives a single T cell receptor (beta chain) sequence along with its context. It lacks a known antigen. Base-call qualities are not available, and no considerably larger clone is one nucleotide away. TCRbeta CDR3 regions were amplified from genomic DNA using the immunoSEQ Assay, a bias-controlled multiplex PCR. For the original study's pipeline: Within the assay, amplification of reference gene primers was used to estimate how many nucleated cells each sample contained. To quantify the absolute abundance of each unique TCRbeta CDR3 rearrangement, sequence reads were collapsed and filtered. For each sample, productive Simpson clonality was calculated as the square root of Simpson's diversity index over productive rearrangements. The clones in this table, taken by TCRdb from immuneACCESS, are in-frame only. Not every clone is retained; where verified, under half of the shortfall comes from an unresolved V gene, and the cause of the rest is unknown. V and J calls and clone size are those listed in that table; D and trimming were worked out from the DNA. This sample is represented by 43,000 or so clones; roughly nine tenths of them were singletons. The ten largest clones capture roughly a tenth of the sample.

Collaborating institutions collected whole blood in K2EDTA tubes following their own protocols. For TCRbeta analysis, collaborator samples were shipped as frozen whole blood, as isolated PBMCs, or as DNA extracted from either sample type. The sample belongs to a study of blood T cell repertoires in COVID-19 (dated by TCRdb to between 2020 and 2021). About the full investigation: Collaborator samples came from the United States, Italy and Spain and covered acute and convalescent phases of COVID-19. Samples were obtained from the ongoing ImmuneRACE study (first 160 participants) and from 1,254 subjects provided by 6 global collaborators. The material from the prospective study consisted of cDNA or gDNA derived from T cells, B-cell-depleted T cells, or PBMCs. Where available, HLA class I and class II types were obtained from metadata supplied by the sample provider rather than from assay-based typing. A freely available public database, intended as a resource for researchers studying the immune response to SARS-CoV-2, is where the repertoires were released. Deeply sampled blood TCRbeta repertoires from subjects exposed to, actively infected with, or recovered from COVID-19 were included in the dataset. Sample metadata almost always included a de-identified subject ID, COVID-19 status, age in years and sex.

V and J are trimmed by 6 bases and 6 bases, and the gene matches miss 9 bases of the junction. The CDR3 contains 15 residues, cysteine and phenylalanine counted. The kept DNA is CDR3 alone, 45 bases in frame from the first base. The germline V gene (reference sequence) supplies CDR1 MNHNY and CDR2 SVGAGI. Here is what the overall study found, with its caveats: How much clinical and demographic metadata was included differed by source and by participant, and the metadata was provided uncurated.

Sequences were obtained from peripheral blood. The chain is made from TRBV6-6 and TRBJ2-1; TRBD2 matches 9 bases in the middle. The clonotype originates from a woman over 75 with active COVID-19. For the CDR3, the sequence is CASSPLRGGANEQFF. The DNA sequence is as follows: TGTGCCAGCAGCCCCTTGCGCGGGGGGGCCAATGAGCAGTTCTTC.